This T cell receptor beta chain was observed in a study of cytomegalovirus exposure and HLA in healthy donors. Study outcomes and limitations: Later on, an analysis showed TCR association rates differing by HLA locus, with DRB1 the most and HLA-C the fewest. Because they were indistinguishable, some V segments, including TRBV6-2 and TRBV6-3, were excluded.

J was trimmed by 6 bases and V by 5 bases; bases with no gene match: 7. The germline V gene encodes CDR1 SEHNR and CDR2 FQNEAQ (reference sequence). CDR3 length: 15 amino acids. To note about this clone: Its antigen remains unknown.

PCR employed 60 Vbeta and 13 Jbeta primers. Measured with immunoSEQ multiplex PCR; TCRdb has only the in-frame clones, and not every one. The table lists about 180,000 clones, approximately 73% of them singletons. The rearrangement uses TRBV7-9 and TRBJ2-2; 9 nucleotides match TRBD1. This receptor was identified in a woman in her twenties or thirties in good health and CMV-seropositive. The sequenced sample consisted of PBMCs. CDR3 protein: CASSQQGALPGELFF. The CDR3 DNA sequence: TGTGCCAGCAGCCAACAGGGGGCGCTCCCCGGGGAGCTGTTTTTT.